Below, one TCR beta chain is given with its context. Antigen specificity is unknown. This sample was taken from a study of beta chain features in type 1 diabetes. On average, the one heparinised blood draw given by each donor was 90 to 150 mL. General study findings and limits: Type 1 diabetes patients had TCRB CDR3s that were shorter (moderately but significantly so) in all four CD4+ subsets. Naive, central memory and Treg TCRB repertoires appeared more alike in patients than in healthy donors. Whatever favoring of shorter templates PCR might show would apply equally to patients and controls.

TCRB transcripts that were expressed got sequenced, as all of the isolated RNA had been reverse transcribed. Sequencing of naive, central memory and regulatory T cell samples gave an average of around 3.6 million reads. Profiled with immunoSEQ multiplex PCR; TCRdb holds only in-frame clones, not every one. The table lists fewer than 20,000 clones, approximately 71% of them singletons. The CDR3 has 15 residues. With 3 bases removed from V and 0 bases from J, the gap between germline ends came to 9 bases. CDR1 and CDR2 (germline): MGHRA, YSYEKL. The source is a man between 25 and 39 years old with type 1 diabetes. The genes are TRBV4-1 and TRBJ1-5; perhaps TRBD1 as D (6 bases). The sequenced sample consisted of Tregs from blood. The CDR3 loop is CASSHSTGSNQPQHF. CDR3 nucleotides: TGCGCCAGCAGCCATTCGACAGGTAGCAATCAGCCCCAGCATTTT.